Following are 18 T cell receptor beta chains from one sample sequenced in a study of blood T cell repertoires in COVID-19. TCRdb's table, derived via immunoSEQ multiplex PCR, lists solely in-frame clones and lacks some. The table has around 70,000 clones, around four fifths seen once. The material sequenced was peripheral blood. The source is a woman aged 60 to 75 with acute or convalescent COVID-19.

The rearrangement joins TRBV27 to TRBJ1-1, with TRBD1 matching over 7 bases. CDR1 and CDR2 from the germline V gene are MNHEY and SMNVEV (reference sequence). J lost 1 base, V lost 2 bases, and 1 base had no gene match. This CDR3 region has 14 residues. CDR3: CASSLAGGNTEAFF. The CDR3 nucleotides are TGTGCCAGCAGTTTAGCAGGGGGGAACACTGAAGCTTTCTTT.

The V call is TRBV11-1, the J call TRBJ2-2, with 9 bases lining up with TRBD1. V was pared by 6 bases and J by 7 bases, with 9 bases of the junction left unmatched. This CDR3 spans 15 amino acids. Germline CDR1 and CDR2: SGHAT and FQDESV (reference sequence). CDR3 bases: TGTGCCAGCAGACACTTACAGGGGGCCTACGGGGAGCTGTTTTTT. It codes for CASRHLQGAYGELFF. The full variable domain, its missing parts supplied by reference TRBV11-1 and TRBJ2-2, is EAEVAQSPRYKITEKSQAVAFWCDPISGHATLYWYRQILGQGPELLVQFQDESVVDDSQLPKDRFSAERLKGVDSTLKIQPAELGDSAMYLCASRHLQGAYGELFFGEGSRLTVL.

V and J are TRBV11-2 and TRBJ1-1, with 7 nucleotides matching TRBD1. This CDR3 comprises 12 residues. V dropped 5 bases and J dropped 10; count of bases not matched to a gene: 7. Per germline, CDR1 SGHAT and CDR2 FQNNGV. Written as DNA, the CDR3 is TGTGCCAGCAGCCTGGGGACAGTTAGAGCTTTCTTT. It encodes CASSLGTVRAFF.

J is TRBJ2-5 and V is TRBV11-3, with D perhaps matching TRBD2 (6 bases). V dropped 5 bases and J dropped 4 bases, with 17 bases sitting between them. The CDR3 contains 15 residues. Germline V CDR1 and CDR2: SGHNT, YENEEA. The chain's CDR3 is CASSDRAAGRETQYF. The CDR3 DNA reads as TGTGCCAGCAGCGACCGGGCGGCGGGGCGAGAGACCCAGTACTTC.

This clone was recorded a few times. The chain is built from TRBV29-1 and TRBJ2-1; D not certain. Germline loops: CDR1 SQVTM, CDR2 ANQGSEA. V dropped 0 bases and J dropped 2 bases, with 8 bases sitting between them. There are 14 residues in the CDR3. The CDR3 region is CSVEDPDTYNEQFF. The CDR3 nucleotides are TGCAGCGTTGAAGATCCCGACACCTACAATGAGCAGTTCTTC.

The chain couples TRBV7-9 to TRBJ1-1; 7 bases are shared with TRBD1. V gave up 5 bases and J gave up 11 bases; unmatched junction bases: 8. The CDR3 totals 12 residues. Germline-derived CDR1 and CDR2 are SEHNR and FQNEAQ (reference sequence). The CDR3 DNA follows: TGTGCCAGCAGCCGGACCGGGACAGACGCTTTCTTT. This translates into CASSRTGTDAFF.

V is TRBV6-2 or TRBV6-3 and J is TRBJ1-5, with TRBD1 matching over 9 bases. This CDR3 contains 16 residues. Germline V gives CDR1 MNHEY, CDR2 SVGEGT. J was trimmed by 9 bases and V by 5 bases; bases with no gene match: 14. In DNA, the CDR3 is TGTGCCAGCAGTATGTCCGGGACAGGGTCCTCGGGGCCCCAGCATTTT. This translates into CASSMSGTGSSGPQHF.

This chain's CDR3 is CASSVSGGAVSNEQFF. CDR3 nucleotides: TGTGCCAGCAGCGTTAGCGGGGGGGCCGTAAGTAATGAGCAGTTCTTC. The chain is built from TRBV9 and TRBJ2-1, with 11 bases fitting TRBD2. The CDR3 totals 16 residues. Unmatched junction bases numbered 8, after V lost 2 bases and J lost 7 bases. CDR1 and CDR2 (germline): SGDLS, YYNGEE.

The chain couples TRBV3-1 (or the pseudogene TRBV3-2) to TRBJ2-1; TRBD1 matches at 7 bases. The J segment lost 5 bases and the V segment lost 2 bases, leaving 3 bases of the junction unmatched. The CDR3 is 14 residues long. Germline-derived CDR1 and CDR2 are LGHDT and YNNKEL (reference sequence). The CDR3, as DNA: TGTGCCAGCAGCCAATCAGGGGGTGACAATGAGCAGTTCTTC. It is translated as CASSQSGGDNEQFF.

This clone appeared a few times. This rearrangement joins TRBV9 to TRBJ2-2; 10 bases agree with TRBD2. Germline V gene sequence: CDR1 SGDLS, CDR2 YYNGEE. The ends lost 3 bases at V and 6 bases at J; junction bases unmatched: 5. The CDR3 spans 15 residues. This chain's CDR3 is CASSASGGASGELFF. The CDR3 DNA is TGTGCCAGCAGCGCCAGCGGGGGGGCCTCCGGGGAGCTGTTTTTT.

The V call is TRBV25-1, the J call TRBJ1-5; D gene ambiguous. The CDR3 loop spans 14 amino acids. In germline, CDR1 is MGHDK, CDR2 SYGVNS. The V end lost 0 bases, the J end lost 7 bases, and 10 bases lay between the germline ends. In DNA, the CDR3 is TGTGCCAGCAGTGAATATCGGACTACCCAGCCCCAGCATTTT. This translates into CASSEYRTTQPQHF.

J is TRBJ1-1 and V is TRBV2; D may be TRBD1 (5 bases). The CDR3 covers 13 residues. The germline V and J ends were trimmed by 4 bases and 5 bases, with 11 bases remaining between them. Germline-derived CDR1 and CDR2 are SNHLY and FYNNEI. As DNA, the CDR3 is TGTGCCAGCAGTGTGGATCAGGGTACTGAAGCTTTCTTT. It yields the protein CASSVDQGTEAFF.

This chain joins TRBV6-4 and TRBJ1-1, with 9 positions matching TRBD1. The CDR3 is 12 residues long. Germline CDR1 reads MRHNA; CDR2 reads SNTAGT. The trim removed 4 bases at V and 9 bases at J, leaving 3 bases unmatched. The CDR3 spells CASSGGQGKAFF. The CDR3 DNA reads as TGTGCCAGCAGTGGGGGACAGGGAAAAGCTTTCTTT.

The chain uses TRBV4-1 and TRBJ1-1, with D perhaps matching TRBD1 (5 bases). Germline V CDR1 and CDR2: MGHRA, YSYEKL. Trimming left V 3 bases short and J 0 bases short, with 14 bases between. The CDR3 consists of 16 residues. This CDR3 reads CASSHNKQVMNTEAFF. The CDR3, as DNA: TGCGCCAGCAGCCATAATAAACAGGTCATGAACACTGAAGCTTTCTTT.

CDR3 protein: CASSLGATGRNEQYF. The CDR3 nucleotides read TGTGCCAGCAGTTTAGGGGCGACAGGGCGGAACGAGCAGTACTTC. J is TRBJ2-7 and V is TRBV27, with 7 nucleotides matching TRBD1. CDR3 length: 15 residues. Germline CDR1 and CDR2: MNHEY and SMNVEV (reference sequence). The trim removed 2 bases at V and 5 bases at J, leaving 9 bases unmatched.

The V and J genes are TRBV5-4 and TRBJ1-2, with 7 bases matching TRBD1. Germline-derived CDR1 and CDR2 are SGHNT and YYREEE (reference sequence). This CDR3 region has 15 residues. The V segment lost 1 base and the J segment 6 bases; nucleotides outside the gene matches: 9. CDR3 loop: CASSLPNRDSNGYTF. DNA of the CDR3: TGTGCCAGCAGCTTGCCGAACCGGGACAGCAATGGCTACACCTTC.

The chain couples TRBV28 to TRBJ1-1, with TRBD1 as a possible D gene (5 bases). CDR1 is MDHEN and CDR2 is SYDVKM in the germline V gene. This CDR3 comprises 12 residues. V was shortened by 3 bases and J by 7 bases, with 9 bases between the two germline ends. The CDR3 spells CASSFRGSEAFF. DNA of the CDR3: TGTGCCAGCAGTTTTCGGGGGAGTGAAGCTTTCTTT.

Written as DNA, the CDR3 is TGTGCCAGCAGTGATTCGGCAGGGGTACCACTGTTCCCTTTCTTT. Protein product: CASSDSAGVPLFPFF. The chain carries TRBV2 and TRBJ1-1, with D possibly being TRBD1 (6 bases). The V end lost 3 bases, the J end lost 12 bases, and 23 bases lay between the germline ends. Germline V CDR1 and CDR2: SNHLY, FYNNEI. The CDR3 consists of 15 residues.